This is a list of T cell receptor beta chains from one sample in a study of cytomegalovirus exposure and HLA in healthy donors. Using immunoSEQ multiplex PCR, the repertoire was profiled, and TCRdb retains in-frame clones only, with some absent. The clone table shows 110,000 to 150,000 clones, with the ten largest holding about 0.96%. The sequenced sample was PBMCs. These receptors came from a male donor in good health and CMV-seronegative. CDR3s include the opening cysteine and the closing phenylalanine or tryptophan. The D gene is left open where the match is weak.

15,TRBV4-1,TRBD2,TRBJ2-3,CASSPPERDVDTQYF,TGCGCCAGCAGCCCCCCAGAGCGGGATGTCGATACGCAGTATTTT
12,TRBV29-1,TRBD1,TRBJ1-4,CSVDTPGGKLFF,TGCAGCGTTGATACCCCAGGGGGAAAACTGTTTTTT
13,TRBV6-5,TRBD1,TRBJ2-7,CASSYSNRGLQYF,TGTGCCAGCAGTTACTCGAACAGGGGGCTTCAGTACTTC
16,TRBV6-1,TRBD1,TRBJ1-3,CASSGDRGVFGNTIYF,TGTGCCAGCAGTGGCGACAGGGGAGTTTTTGGAAACACCATATATTTT
15,TRBV19,.,TRBJ2-2,CASRIGGIGTGELFF,TGTGCCAGTAGGATCGGCGGGATAGGGACCGGGGAGCTGTTTTTT
15,TRBV5-1,.,TRBJ2-5,CASSWSKTDQETQYF,TGCGCCAGCAGCTGGTCGAAGACAGACCAAGAGACCCAGTACTTC
13,TRBV30,TRBD1,TRBJ1-4,CAWETGGGEKLFF,TGTGCCTGGGAGACAGGGGGCGGGGAAAAACTGTTTTTT
15,TRBV7-2,.,TRBJ2-7,CASSLTQLGDYEQYF,TGTGCCAGCAGCTTAACCCAGCTAGGGGACTACGAGCAGTACTTC
12,TRBV13,.,TRBJ1-1,CASSRIRTEAFF,TGTGCCAGCAGCCGAATTCGGACTGAAGCTTTCTTT
13,TRBV19,.,TRBJ1-4,CASSIGTWEKLFF,TGTGCCAGTAGTATTGGGACTTGGGAAAAACTGTTTTTT
15,TRBV28,.,TRBJ1-2,CASSPLTGSDYGYTF,TGTGCCAGCAGTCCCCTGACAGGATCTGACTATGGCTACACCTTC
14,TRBV25-1,.,TRBJ1-2,CASETGTGNYGYTF,TGTGCCAGCGAAACGGGTACCGGTAACTATGGCTACACCTTC
14,TRBV15,.,TRBJ1-6,CATSHTRGSSPLHF,TGTGCCACCAGCCATACCAGGGGAAGCTCACCCCTCCACTTT
16,TRBV27,TRBD1,TRBJ1-6,CASSLVHRGDNSPLHF,TGTGCCAGCAGCCTAGTCCACAGGGGCGATAATTCACCCCTCCACTTT
14,TRBV6-5,.,TRBJ1-1,CASSYLRTDTEAFF,TGTGCCAGCAGTTACCTCCGGACAGACACTGAAGCTTTCTTT
14,TRBV5-1,.,TRBJ2-2,CASQGTTNTGELFF,TGCGCCTCCCAGGGGACGACTAACACCGGGGAGCTGTTTTTT
15,TRBV27,.,TRBJ1-5,CASSLLAGVNQPQHF,TGTGCCAGCAGTTTATTGGCAGGGGTCAATCAGCCCCAGCATTTT
15,TRBV6-1,.,TRBJ2-7,CASSVREPGSYEQYF,TGTGCCAGCAGTGTGCGGGAACCCGGTTCCTACGAGCAGTACTTC
14,TRBV6-5,TRBD1,TRBJ1-2,CASKPGTGPYGYTF,TGTGCCAGCAAACCCGGGACAGGGCCCTATGGCTACACCTTC
13,TRBV7-2,.,TRBJ1-6,CASSLQGNSPLHF,TGTGCCAGCAGCTTACAGGGTAATTCACCCCTCCACTTT
18,TRBV28,TRBD1,TRBJ1-1,CASSLYAQGAIRGTEAFF,TGTGCCAGCAGTTTATATGCACAGGGGGCAATCCGGGGCACTGAAGCTTTCTTT
15,TRBV6-5,TRBD2,TRBJ2-7,CASSYAGGNPYEQYF,TGTGCCAGCAGCTACGCCGGGGGGAACCCCTACGAGCAGTACTTC
15,TRBV5-1,.,TRBJ1-2,CASSWPLEGNYGYTF,TGCGCCAGCAGCTGGCCTCTTGAGGGTAACTATGGCTACACCTTC
13,TRBV19,TRBD1,TRBJ1-2,CASGTGEGYGYTF,TGTGCCAGTGGGACAGGGGAAGGCTATGGCTACACCTTC
15,TRBV4-2,TRBD2,TRBJ2-5,CASSHGLAGQETQYF,TGTGCCAGCAGCCACGGACTAGCGGGCCAAGAGACCCAGTACTTC
15,TRBV9,.,TRBJ2-5,CASSVGGGAQETQYF,TGTGCCAGCAGCGTAGGAGGCGGGGCACAAGAGACCCAGTACTTC
13,TRBV6-5,TRBD1,TRBJ1-5,CASSLDRDQPQHF,TGTGCCAGCAGTCTAGACAGGGATCAGCCCCAGCATTTT
15,TRBV19,.,TRBJ1-5,CASSLAQMTYQPQHF,TGTGCCAGTAGTTTAGCCCAAATGACATATCAGCCCCAGCATTTT
14,TRBV19,TRBD2,TRBJ2-7,CASSITTSGDEQYF,TGTGCCAGTAGTATTACGACTAGCGGCGACGAGCAGTACTTC
15,TRBV10-1,TRBD2,TRBJ2-1,CASRTSGRKNNEQFF,TGCGCCAGCAGGACTAGCGGGAGGAAGAACAATGAGCAGTTCTTC
18,TRBV18,TRBD1,TRBJ2-7,CASSPWGQGGSIGHEQYF,TGTGCCAGCTCACCATGGGGACAGGGAGGAAGTATCGGCCACGAGCAGTACTTC
13,TRBV30,.,TRBJ1-1,CAWSKTANTEAFF,TGTGCCTGGAGTAAGACAGCCAACACTGAAGCTTTCTTT
13,TRBV6-1,.,TRBJ1-5,CASRAISGGPQHF,TGTGCCAGCAGGGCTATCTCCGGGGGACCCCAGCATTTT
13,TRBV21-1,.,TRBJ2-2,CASVAPAGGELFF,TGTGCCAGTGTAGCCCCAGCGGGCGGGGAGCTGTTTTTT
16,TRBV6-1,.,TRBJ2-3,CASSEAVRRSTDTQYF,TGTGCCAGCAGTGAAGCGGTTCGTAGATCCACAGATACGCAGTATTTT
12,TRBV6-1,.,TRBJ2-5,CASSDRQETQYF,TGTGCCAGCAGTGACAGACAAGAGACCCAGTACTTC
14,TRBV28,.,TRBJ2-7,CASTQWTDLGEQYF,TGTGCCAGCACCCAGTGGACAGACTTGGGGGAGCAGTACTTC
16,TRBV5-5,.,TRBJ1-3,CASSLTLILFGNTIYF,TGTGCCAGCAGCTTGACCCTTATACTCTTTGGAAACACCATATATTTT
17,TRBV9,TRBD2,TRBJ2-5,CASSVDSGGALKETQYF,TGTGCCAGCAGCGTAGATAGCGGGGGAGCGTTGAAAGAGACCCAGTACTTC
14,TRBV27,.,TRBJ2-7,CASRLTGRSYEQYF,TGTGCCAGCAGACTTACAGGGCGCAGTTACGAGCAGTACTTC
16,TRBV6-6,.,TRBJ2-1,CASSPGLVSSYNEQFF,TGTGCCAGCAGTCCAGGACTGGTCAGCTCCTACAATGAGCAGTTCTTC
13,TRBV2,.,TRBJ2-5,CASSRENQETQYF,TGTGCCAGCAGCCGGGAGAACCAAGAGACCCAGTACTTC
15,TRBV19,.,TRBJ1-1,CASSIKRGMNTEAFF,TGTGCCAGTAGTATAAAACGAGGGATGAACACTGAAGCTTTCTTT
15,TRBV7-2,.,TRBJ1-2,CASSSSGHPFYGYTF,TGTGCCAGCAGCTCCTCGGGACATCCTTTCTATGGCTACACCTTC
14,TRBV29-1,TRBD1,TRBJ1-5,CSVSAGTGEQPQHF,TGCAGCGTCTCCGCCGGGACAGGGGAACAGCCCCAGCATTTT